This T cell receptor beta chain comes out of a study of cytomegalovirus exposure and HLA in healthy donors. Findings and caveats of the study: The classifier was said to identify cytomegalovirus status with high specificity and sensitivity.

13 Jbeta primers and 60 Vbeta primers were used for the PCR. Using immunoSEQ multiplex PCR, the repertoire was profiled, and TCRdb retains in-frame clones only, with some absent. In the table there are 130,000 to 150,000 clones, 78% of which are singletons. Points on this clone: Antigen: not known.

V was clipped by 5 bases and J by 11 bases, with 19 bases between them. This CDR3 spans 15 amino acids. CDR1 LNHDA and CDR2 SQIVND come from the germline V gene (reference sequence). This chain connects TRBV19 to TRBJ1-6; D is uncertain. Sequencing was done on a sample of PBMCs. This clonotype was sampled from a male donor in good health and CMV-seronegative. CDR3 residues: CASSALRGSGTPLHF. The CDR3 coding sequence is TGTGCCAGTAGTGCCTTGCGAGGGTCGGGAACACCCCTCCACTTT.